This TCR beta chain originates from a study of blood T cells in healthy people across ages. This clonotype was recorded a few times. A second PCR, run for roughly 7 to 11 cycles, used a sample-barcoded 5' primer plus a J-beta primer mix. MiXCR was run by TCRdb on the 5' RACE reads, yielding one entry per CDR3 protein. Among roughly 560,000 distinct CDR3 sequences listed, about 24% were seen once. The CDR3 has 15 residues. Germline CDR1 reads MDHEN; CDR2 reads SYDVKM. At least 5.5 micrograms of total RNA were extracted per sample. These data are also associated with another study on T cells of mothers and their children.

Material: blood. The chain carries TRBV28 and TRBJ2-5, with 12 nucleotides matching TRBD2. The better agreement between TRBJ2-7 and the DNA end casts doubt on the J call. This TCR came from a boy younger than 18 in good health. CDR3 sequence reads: CASSSPSGRAYEQYF. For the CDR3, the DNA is TGTGCCAGCAGTAGCCCTAGCGGGAGGGCATACGAGCAGTACTTC.